A selection of T cell receptor beta chains follows, all from one sample in a study of blood T cell repertoires in COVID-19. Data came from immunoSEQ multiplex PCR; TCRdb stores just in-frame clones and leaves some out. The repertoire holds roughly 250,000 clones, with around 90% as singletons. The source material was peripheral blood. The receptors come from a man aged 60-69 years who had recovered from COVID-19. CDR3s include the opening cysteine and the closing phenylalanine or tryptophan. A D gene is named only where the DNA matches it firmly. A clone size is listed for some rows: how often the clone was seen (once, few, many), or a class if it is expanded.

size: few
D: -
J: TRBJ1-2
V: TRBV27
CDR3: CASSGGRGSYGYTF
DNA: TGTGCCAGCAGTGGGGGGAGGGGAAGCTATGGCTACACCTTC

size: -
D: -
J: TRBJ2-5
V: TRBV9
CDR3: CASSVGLGLLETQYF
DNA: TGTGCCAGCAGCGTAGGTCTAGGACTGCTGGAGACCCAGTACTTC

size: -
D: TRBD1
J: TRBJ2-7
V: TRBV7-2
CDR3: CASSLHIGGQFEQYF
DNA: TGTGCCAGCAGCTTACACATAGGGGGACAGTTCGAGCAGTACTTC

size: -
D: -
J: TRBJ2-5
V: TRBV11-3
CDR3: CASSLERWPLPRETQYF
DNA: TGTGCCAGCAGCTTAGAGCGGTGGCCACTACCTCGGGAGACCCAGTACTTC

size: -
D: TRBD1
J: TRBJ1-6
V: TRBV29-1
CDR3: CSAKEQGNSPLHF
DNA: TGCAGCGCCAAGGAACAGGGGAATTCACCCCTCCACTTT

size: few
D: TRBD1
J: TRBJ1-2
V: TRBV29-1
CDR3: CSVEVGTGFYGYTF
DNA: TGCAGCGTTGAAGTTGGGACAGGATTCTATGGCTACACCTTC

size: -
D: TRBD2
J: TRBJ2-1
V: TRBV7-2
CDR3: CASNDRGGVYNEQFF
DNA: TGTGCCAGCAACGACCGCGGGGGAGTTTACAATGAGCAGTTCTTC

size: -
D: -
J: TRBJ1-3
V: TRBV1
CDR3: CTSSQGVPFSGNTIYF
DNA: TGCACCAGCAGCCAAGGTGTCCCCTTCTCTGGAAACACCATATATTTT

size: -
D: -
J: TRBJ1-6
V: TRBV7-9
CDR3: CASSLNGQSNSPLHF
DNA: TGTGCCAGCAGCTTAAACGGACAGAGCAATTCACCCCTCCACTTT

size: -
D: TRBD1
J: TRBJ2-2
V: TRBV4-2
CDR3: CASSHNRWTGNTGELFF
DNA: TGTGCCAGCAGCCACAATCGTTGGACAGGGAACACCGGGGAGCTGTTTTTT

size: -
D: -
J: TRBJ2-5
V: TRBV19
CDR3: CASSIRVIQETQYF
DNA: TGTGCCAGTAGTATACGAGTCATCCAAGAGACCCAGTACTTC

size: -
D: TRBD2
J: TRBJ2-3
V: TRBV7-6
CDR3: CASSLAGLAPDTQYF
DNA: TGTGCCAGCAGCTTAGCTGGACTAGCCCCAGATACGCAGTATTTT

size: -
D: -
J: TRBJ1-1
V: TRBV7-9
CDR3: CASSFPQAGAEAFF
DNA: TGTGCCAGCAGCTTCCCCCAGGCGGGGGCTGAAGCTTTCTTT

size: -
D: -
J: TRBJ2-7
V: TRBV5-1
CDR3: CASRPAGAYEQYF
DNA: TGCGCCAGCAGACCCGCCGGAGCCTACGAGCAGTACTTC

size: -
D: -
J: TRBJ1-2
V: TRBV6-5
CDR3: CASSAYSSNYGYTF
DNA: TGTGCCAGCAGCGCCTACAGTTCTAACTATGGCTACACCTTC

size: -
D: -
J: TRBJ1-6
V: TRBV6-6
CDR3: CATSRSTVVDYNSPLHF
DNA: TGTGCCACCAGTCGTTCAACAGTGGTCGACTATAATTCACCCCTCCACTTT

size: once
D: -
J: TRBJ1-2
V: TRBV19
CDR3: CASSVGQTYGYTF
DNA: TGTGCCAGTAGTGTAGGACAAACCTATGGCTACACCTTC

size: once
D: -
J: TRBJ1-6
V: TRBV6-1
CDR3: CASSEWGLGNSPLHF
DNA: TGTGCCAGCAGTGAGTGGGGGCTGGGCAATTCACCCCTCCACTTT

size: -
D: TRBD2
J: TRBJ2-7
V: TRBV27
CDR3: CASSLFSGGVRYEQYF
DNA: TGTGCCAGCAGCCTATTTAGCGGGGGGGTCCGCTACGAGCAGTACTTC

size: -
D: TRBD1
J: TRBJ2-3
V: TRBV19
CDR3: CASSPRTGGSSTDTQYF
DNA: TGTGCCAGTAGTCCGAGAACAGGGGGCTCTAGCACAGATACGCAGTATTTT

size: once
D: -
J: TRBJ2-7
V: TRBV21-1
CDR3: CASSKGRPGQGPSTSF
DNA: TGTGCCAGCAGCAAAGGTAGGCCGGGACAGGGGCCATCCACCTCCTTC

size: -
D: TRBD1
J: TRBJ1-5
V: TRBV7-3
CDR3: CASSLRGERTGREPQHF
DNA: TGTGCCAGCAGCTTAAGGGGGGAGAGGACAGGGCGCGAGCCCCAGCATTTT

size: -
D: TRBD2
J: TRBJ2-3
V: TRBV7-2
CDR3: CASSPIGGAGKDTQYF
DNA: TGTGCCAGCAGCCCAATCGGGGGGGCCGGTAAAGATACGCAGTATTTT

size: -
D: TRBD2
J: TRBJ2-5
V: TRBV6-5
CDR3: CASMRGEQETQYF
DNA: TGTGCCAGCATGCGGGGGGAACAAGAGACCCAGTACTTC

size: once
D: TRBD1
J: TRBJ1-5
V: TRBV6-4
CDR3: CASSDSKGGVQPQHF
DNA: TGTGCCAGCAGTGACTCGAAAGGGGGCGTTCAGCCCCAGCATTTT

size: -
D: -
J: TRBJ1-2
V: TRBV13
CDR3: CASIGGYTF
DNA: TGTGCCAGCATCGGGGGCTACACCTTC

size: -
D: TRBD1
J: TRBJ2-6
V: TRBV24-1
CDR3: CATSDALGDRDSGANVLTF
DNA: TGTGCCACCAGTGATGCGTTGGGGGACAGGGACTCTGGGGCCAACGTCCTGACTTTC

size: many
D: TRBD2
J: TRBJ2-5
V: TRBV13
CDR3: CASSLDGGAGETQYF
DNA: TGTGCCAGCAGCTTAGACGGGGGGGCCGGAGAGACCCAGTACTTC

size: -
D: TRBD1
J: TRBJ2-7
V: TRBV7-9
CDR3: CASSSDRGGYEQYF
DNA: TGTGCCAGCAGCTCCGACAGGGGAGGCTACGAGCAGTACTTC

size: few
D: -
J: TRBJ1-3
V: TRBV19
CDR3: CPLKRVTNTIYF
DNA: TGTCCCCTCAAGAGGGTAACAAACACCATATATTTT

size: -
D: -
J: TRBJ2-3
V: TRBV21-1
CDR3: CASTPNLADTQYF
DNA: TGTGCCAGCACCCCCAACCTAGCGGATACGCAGTATTTT

size: -
D: TRBD1
J: TRBJ2-1
V: TRBV5-3
CDR3: CARSDGTGQFF
DNA: TGTGCCAGAAGCGACGGGACAGGGCAGTTCTTC

size: -
D: -
J: TRBJ1-5
V: TRBV7-3
CDR3: CASSLTGGSNQPQHF
DNA: TGTGCCAGCAGCTTAACAGGGGGTAGCAATCAGCCCCAGCATTTT

size: -
D: -
J: TRBJ1-1
V: TRBV6-5
CDR3: CASRDTGMNTEAFF
DNA: TGTGCCAGCAGGGATACAGGGATGAACACTGAAGCTTTCTTT

size: once
D: TRBD2
J: TRBJ2-7
V: TRBV5-1
CDR3: CASSLGGGPPREQYF
DNA: TGCGCCAGCAGCTTGGGCGGGGGGCCCCCTCGGGAGCAGTACTTC

size: -
D: TRBD1
J: TRBJ2-1
V: TRBV7-9
CDR3: CASSLALPGQGYNEQFF
DNA: TGTGCCAGCAGCTTAGCGCTTCCGGGACAGGGCTACAATGAGCAGTTCTTC

size: -
D: TRBD1
J: TRBJ1-3
V: TRBV11-2
CDR3: CASSRGTGSGNTIYF
DNA: TGTGCCAGCAGCCGGGGGACAGGCTCTGGAAACACCATATATTTT

size: -
D: TRBD1
J: TRBJ1-2
V: TRBV15
CDR3: CATSSSKDRGLHGYTF
DNA: TGTGCCACCAGCAGTTCGAAGGACAGGGGGCTACATGGCTACACCTTC

size: -
D: -
J: TRBJ2-1
V: TRBV3-1/TRBV3-2
CDR3: CASSLSRGAHEQFF
DNA: TGTGCCAGCAGCCTGTCTCGGGGGGCCCATGAGCAGTTCTTC

size: -
D: -
J: TRBJ2-7
V: TRBV6-2/TRBV6-3
CDR3: CASSYLGVEQYF
DNA: TGTGCCAGCAGTTACCTCGGGGTCGAGCAGTACTTC

size: -
D: -
J: TRBJ2-7
V: TRBV7-9
CDR3: CASSLQGHEQYF
DNA: TGTGCCAGCAGCTTACAGGGGCACGAGCAGTACTTC

size: -
D: TRBD1
J: TRBJ1-6
V: TRBV7-9
CDR3: CASSGTRQGGYNSPLHF
DNA: TGTGCCAGCAGCGGAACCCGACAGGGGGGATATAATTCACCCCTCCACTTT

size: -
D: TRBD1
J: TRBJ1-4
V: TRBV5-1
CDR3: CASSLVGTGEEKLFF
DNA: TGCGCCAGCAGCTTGGTTGGGACAGGGGAAGAAAAACTGTTTTTT

size: -
D: -
J: TRBJ2-7
V: TRBV10-3
CDR3: CAIREQGGEQYF
DNA: TGTGCCATCAGGGAACAGGGCGGCGAGCAGTACTTC

size: -
D: -
J: TRBJ1-4
V: TRBV19
CDR3: CASSMKSFVEKLFF
DNA: TGTGCCAGTAGTATGAAGAGTTTCGTGGAAAAACTGTTTTTT

size: -
D: -
J: TRBJ2-7
V: TRBV18
CDR3: CASSLGQGSEQYF
DNA: TGTGCCAGCTCACTGGGGCAGGGCTCCGAGCAGTACTTC

size: few
D: TRBD1
J: TRBJ2-2
V: TRBV7-9
CDR3: CASIIGRTGGIGELFF
DNA: TGTGCCAGCATCATCGGCAGGACAGGGGGTATCGGGGAGCTGTTTTTT

size: -
D: TRBD2
J: TRBJ2-1
V: TRBV6-1
CDR3: CASSDKSGTSNPYNEQFF
DNA: TGTGCCAGCAGTGACAAATCCGGGACTAGCAACCCCTACAATGAGCAGTTCTTC

size: -
D: TRBD1
J: TRBJ2-1
V: TRBV3-1/TRBV3-2
CDR3: CASSSYRTGKFSNEQFF
DNA: TGTGCCAGCAGCTCCTACCGGACAGGGAAGTTTTCAAATGAGCAGTTCTTC

size: -
D: -
J: TRBJ2-5
V: TRBV11-3
CDR3: CASSLGAGTQETQYF
DNA: TGTGCCAGCAGCTTGGGGGCGGGCACCCAAGAGACCCAGTACTTC

size: -
D: -
J: TRBJ1-1
V: TRBV7-2
CDR3: CASSLGPSRTEAFF
DNA: TGTGCCAGCAGCTTAGGCCCCAGTCGTACTGAAGCTTTCTTT

size: -
D: -
J: TRBJ1-2
V: TRBV6-6
CDR3: CASSYASGKNYGYTF
DNA: TGTGCCAGCAGTTACGCCTCCGGGAAGAATTATGGCTACACCTTC

size: -
D: TRBD1
J: TRBJ2-7
V: TRBV6-5
CDR3: CASGQATNYEQYF
DNA: TGTGCCAGCGGACAGGCGACCAACTACGAGCAGTACTTC

size: -
D: -
J: TRBJ1-5
V: TRBV3-1/TRBV3-2
CDR3: CASSQRGLGQPQHF
DNA: TGTGCCAGCAGCCAAAGGGGTTTAGGTCAGCCCCAGCATTTT

size: few
D: -
J: TRBJ1-5
V: TRBV2
CDR3: CASSEVLNQPQHF
DNA: TGTGCCAGCAGTGAAGTCCTCAATCAGCCCCAGCATTTT

size: -
D: TRBD1
J: TRBJ1-1
V: TRBV6-5
CDR3: CASSSDRKTEAFF
DNA: TGTGCCAGCAGTTCGGACAGGAAGACTGAAGCTTTCTTT

size: -
D: TRBD1
J: TRBJ2-5
V: TRBV18
CDR3: CASSRGTGGQETQYF
DNA: TGTGCCAGCTCACGGGGGACAGGGGGCCAAGAGACCCAGTACTTC

size: -
D: TRBD1
J: TRBJ2-1
V: TRBV6-5
CDR3: CASSYRDRLYNEQFF
DNA: TGTGCCAGCAGTTACCGGGACAGACTCTACAATGAGCAGTTCTTC